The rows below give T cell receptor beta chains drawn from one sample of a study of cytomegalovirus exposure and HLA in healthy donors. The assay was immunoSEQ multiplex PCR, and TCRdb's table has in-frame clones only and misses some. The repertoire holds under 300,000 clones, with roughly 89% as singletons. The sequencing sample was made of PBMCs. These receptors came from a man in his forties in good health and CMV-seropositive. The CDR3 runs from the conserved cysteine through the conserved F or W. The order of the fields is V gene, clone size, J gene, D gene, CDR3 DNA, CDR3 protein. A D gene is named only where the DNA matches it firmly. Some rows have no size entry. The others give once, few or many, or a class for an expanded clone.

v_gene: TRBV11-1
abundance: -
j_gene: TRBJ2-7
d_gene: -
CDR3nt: TGTGCCAGCAGCCCGGGACAAGGGTCCTACGAGCAGTACTTC
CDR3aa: CASSPGQGSYEQYF

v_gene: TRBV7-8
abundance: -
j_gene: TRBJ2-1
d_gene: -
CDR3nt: TGTGCCAGCAGCTTAGGCGTTTCGATTACCCTATACAATGAGCAGTTCTTC
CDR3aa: CASSLGVSITLYNEQFF

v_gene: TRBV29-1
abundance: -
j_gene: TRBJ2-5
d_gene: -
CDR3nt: TGCAGCGTTGAAGCTCTCGAGACCCAGTACTTC
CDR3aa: CSVEALETQYF

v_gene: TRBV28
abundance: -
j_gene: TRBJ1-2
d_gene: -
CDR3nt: TGTGCCAGCAGTAACCGGGTCTATGGCTACACCTTC
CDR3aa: CASSNRVYGYTF

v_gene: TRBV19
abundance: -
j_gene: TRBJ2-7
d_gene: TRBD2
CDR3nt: TGTGCCAGTAGTATAACTAGCGGGGACTACGAGCAGTACTTC
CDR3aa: CASSITSGDYEQYF

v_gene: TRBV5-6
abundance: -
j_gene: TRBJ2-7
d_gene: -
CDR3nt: TGTGCCAGCAGCCTCACTGACGGAGGGTACCTCTACGAGCAGTACTTC
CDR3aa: CASSLTDGGYLYEQYF

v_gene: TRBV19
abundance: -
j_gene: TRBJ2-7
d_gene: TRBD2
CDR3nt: TGTGCCAGCCGGGGGGACTCCTACGAGCAGTACTTC
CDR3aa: CASRGDSYEQYF

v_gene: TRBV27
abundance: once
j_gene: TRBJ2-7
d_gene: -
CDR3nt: TGTGCCAGCAGTTTATACGGGGGCGAGCAGTACTTC
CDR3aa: CASSLYGGEQYF

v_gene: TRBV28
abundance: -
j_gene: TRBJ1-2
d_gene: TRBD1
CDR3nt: TGTGCCAGCAGAAGCCGGGACAGGGCATTTTATGGCTACACCTTC
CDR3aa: CASRSRDRAFYGYTF

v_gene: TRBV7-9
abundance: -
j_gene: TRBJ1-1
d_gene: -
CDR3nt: TGTGCCAGCAGCTTAGTGCCAGGGGATCTGAACACTGAAGCTTTCTTT
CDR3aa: CASSLVPGDLNTEAFF

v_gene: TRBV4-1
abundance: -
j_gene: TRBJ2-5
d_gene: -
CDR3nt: TGCGCCAGCAGCCAAGACGAGGTCCAAGAGACCCAGTACTTC
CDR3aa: CASSQDEVQETQYF

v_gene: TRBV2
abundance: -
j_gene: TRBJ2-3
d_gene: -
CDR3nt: TGTGCCCCCCGGGTTAGCGGAAACACAGATACGCAGTATTTT
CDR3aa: CAPRVSGNTDTQYF

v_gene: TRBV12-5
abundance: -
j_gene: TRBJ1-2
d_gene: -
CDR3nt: TGTGCTAGTGGTTTGGGGGGGCTTCGTGGCTACACCTTC
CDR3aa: CASGLGGLRGYTF

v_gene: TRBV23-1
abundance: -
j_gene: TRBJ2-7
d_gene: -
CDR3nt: TGCGCCAGCAGTCCGTGCAGGGTGGGATCCTACGAGCAGTACTTC
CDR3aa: CASSPCRVGSYEQYF

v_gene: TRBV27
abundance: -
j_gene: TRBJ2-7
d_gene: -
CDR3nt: TGTGCCAGCAGTCCCGGGGACTTTACATACGAGCAGTACTTC
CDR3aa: CASSPGDFTYEQYF

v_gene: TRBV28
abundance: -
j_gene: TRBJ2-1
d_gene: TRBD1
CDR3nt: TGTGCCAGCAGTTTATCAATGGACAGGTACAATGAGCAGTTCTTC
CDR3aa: CASSLSMDRYNEQFF

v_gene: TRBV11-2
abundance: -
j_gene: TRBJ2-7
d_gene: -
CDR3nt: TGTGCCAGCAGGTCCACCTGGAGACTCGCCGTCTACGAGCAGTACTTC
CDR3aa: CASRSTWRLAVYEQYF

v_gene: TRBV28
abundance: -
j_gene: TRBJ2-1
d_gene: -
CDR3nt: TGTGCCAGCAGCTTTAGTACTTGGAGTGAGCAGTTCTTC
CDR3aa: CASSFSTWSEQFF

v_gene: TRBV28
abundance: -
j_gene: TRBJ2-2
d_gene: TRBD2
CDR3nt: TGTGCCAGCAGTTTAGCGGGAGGGCGCACCGGGGAGCTGTTTTTT
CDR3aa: CASSLAGGRTGELFF

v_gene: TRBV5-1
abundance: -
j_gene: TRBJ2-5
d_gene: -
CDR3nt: TGCGCCAGCAGTGGGGGGGCCGGTGAGACCCAGTACTTC
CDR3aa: CASSGGAGETQYF

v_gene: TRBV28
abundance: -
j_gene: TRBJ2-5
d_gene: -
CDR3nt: TGTGCCAGCAGTCCCCCAACTAGGGAGACCCAGTACTTC
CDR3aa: CASSPPTRETQYF

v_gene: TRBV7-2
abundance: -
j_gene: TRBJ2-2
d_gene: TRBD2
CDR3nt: TGTGCCAGCAGCTTAGGGTTGTTAGCGGGAGGGAACACCGGGGAGCTGTTTTTT
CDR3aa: CASSLGLLAGGNTGELFF